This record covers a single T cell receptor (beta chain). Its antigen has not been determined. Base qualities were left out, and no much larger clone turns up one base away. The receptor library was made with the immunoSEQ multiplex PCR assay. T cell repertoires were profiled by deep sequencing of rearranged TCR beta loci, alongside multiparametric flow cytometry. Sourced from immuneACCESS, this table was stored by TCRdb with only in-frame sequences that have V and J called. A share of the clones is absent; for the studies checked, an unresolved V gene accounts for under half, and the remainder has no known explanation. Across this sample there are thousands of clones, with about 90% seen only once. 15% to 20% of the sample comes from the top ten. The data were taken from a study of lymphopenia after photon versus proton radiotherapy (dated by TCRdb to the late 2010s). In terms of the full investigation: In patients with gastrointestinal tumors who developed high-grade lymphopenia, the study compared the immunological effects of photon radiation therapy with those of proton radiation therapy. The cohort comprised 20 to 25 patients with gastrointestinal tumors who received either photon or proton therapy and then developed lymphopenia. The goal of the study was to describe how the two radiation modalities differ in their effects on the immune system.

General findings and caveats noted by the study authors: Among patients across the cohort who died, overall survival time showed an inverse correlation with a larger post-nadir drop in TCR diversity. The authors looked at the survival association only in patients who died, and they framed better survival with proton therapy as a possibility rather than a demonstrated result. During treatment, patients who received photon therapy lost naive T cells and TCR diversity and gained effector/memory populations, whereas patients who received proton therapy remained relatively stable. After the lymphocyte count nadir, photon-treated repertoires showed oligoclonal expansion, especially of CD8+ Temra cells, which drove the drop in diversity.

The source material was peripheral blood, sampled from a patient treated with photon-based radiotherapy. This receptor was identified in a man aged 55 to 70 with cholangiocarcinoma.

CDR3 loop: CASSSSGYTKNIQYF. The DNA sequence is given as TGTGCCAGCAGTAGTAGCGGATACACCAAAAACATTCAGTACTTC. The V and J genes are TRBV28 and TRBJ2-4, with TRBD2 as a weak D call on 6 bases. Looking up the germline V gene yields CDR1 MDHEN and CDR2 SYDVKM. V sheds 5 bases and J sheds 2 bases, leaving 13 bases between their ends. The CDR3 sequence holds 15 residues, the cysteine and phenylalanine included. The sequence is cut down to CDR3 DNA, 45 bases in frame from base 1.